Sequencing of this T cell receptor (beta chain) was carried out in a study of blood T cell repertoires in COVID-19. About the study: T cells, B-cell-depleted T cells, or PBMCs provided the cDNA or gDNA that served as material.

Sequencing used immunoSEQ multiplex PCR; TCRdb keeps in-frame clones, though not all of them. The sample yields a few hundred thousand clones, over 75% seen once. This clone occurred once. The sequencing sample was made of peripheral blood. The origin of this receptor is a woman in her seventies with COVID-19, enrolled during active disease.

Here the CDR3 reads CASSQDLGQVETQYF. The CDR3 DNA reads TGTGCCAGCAGCCAAGATCTTGGACAGGTGGAGACCCAGTACTTC. The rearrangement uses TRBV14 and TRBJ2-5; 7 bases are a match to TRBD1. Per the germline V gene, CDR1 is SGHDN and CDR2 is FVKESK. V lost 0 bases, J lost 5 bases, and 6 bases stayed unmatched. This CDR3 is 15 amino acids long.